A single sample is the source of the 31 T cell receptor beta chains below, sequenced in a study of cytomegalovirus exposure and HLA in healthy donors. Repertoires were generated with immunoSEQ multiplex PCR, while TCRdb's copy carries only in-frame clones and drops some. Of about 110,000 clones in the sample, about 85% are singletons; the top ten hold over 2.5%. The sample consisted of PBMCs. The receptors derive from a woman aged 18-35 years in good health and CMV-seronegative.

This chain joins TRBV9 and TRBJ2-7; 8 nucleotides match TRBD2. This CDR3 region has 12 residues. V lost 7 bases to trimming and J lost 2 bases; unmatched junction nucleotides: 2. Per the germline V gene, CDR1 is SGDLS and CDR2 is YYNGEE. The CDR3 DNA sequence: TGTGCCAGCGGCGGGGGGCCCTACGAGCAGTACTTC. Translated, it gives CASGGGPYEQYF.

The chain links TRBV2 to TRBJ2-7, with 9 bases that match TRBD1. The CDR3 contains 15 residues. Germline V CDR1 and CDR2: SNHLY, FYNNEI. The V gene end was trimmed by 2 bases and the J gene end by 3 bases; junction bases not matched to a gene: 5. CDR3 protein: CASSELGTGHYEQYF. Written as DNA, the CDR3 is TGTGCCAGCAGTGAATTAGGGACAGGGCACTACGAGCAGTACTTC.

The CDR3 DNA sequence: TGTGCCAGCAGTCCATCCCGCACAGATACGCAGTATTTT. It translates to CASSPSRTDTQYF. The chain is built from TRBV27 and TRBJ2-3; unclear D gene. Germline-derived CDR1 and CDR2 are MNHEY and SMNVEV (reference sequence). Trimming shortened V by 5 bases and J by 1 base, and 7 bases separated the two germline ends. The CDR3 runs 13 residues.

The CDR3 DNA sequence: TGTGCCAGCAGCTTAGAATCAGGGTACGGGGAGCTGTTTTTT. As protein: CASSLESGYGELFF. The chain recombines TRBV7-3 with TRBJ2-2, with a possible D match to TRBD1 (5 bases). CDR3 length: 14 residues. Germline V gene lookup returns CDR1 SGHTA and CDR2 FQGTGA. The germline V and J ends were trimmed by 2 bases and 7 bases, with 11 bases remaining between them.

The V and J genes are TRBV11-2 and TRBJ2-7, with unresolved D. CDR1 is SGHAT, CDR2 FQNNGV, per germline. Trimming left V 7 bases short and J 2 bases short, with 6 bases between. The CDR3 totals 11 residues. In DNA, the CDR3 is TGTGCCAGCACCTCGGCCTACGAGCAGTACTTC. Its protein is CASTSAYEQYF.

The gene calls are TRBV5-1 and TRBJ2-3, with D possibly being TRBD1 (6 bases). V was clipped by 4 bases and J by 4 bases, with 10 bases between them. Germline-derived CDR1 and CDR2 are SGHRS and YFSETQ. The CDR3 extends over 13 amino acids. The CDR3 protein is CASSVTGPDTQYF. The CDR3 DNA is TGCGCCAGCAGCGTAACAGGGCCAGATACGCAGTATTTT.

This clone was detected many times. The V call is TRBV6-1, the J call TRBJ1-1; D is perhaps TRBD1 (5 bases). CDR3 length equals 15 residues. The V and J ends lost 3 bases and 4 bases respectively, with 15 bases between them. From germline, CDR1 is MNHNS and CDR2 SASEGT. The CDR3 region is CASSDGAGMSTEAFF. CDR3 sequence (DNA): TGTGCCAGCAGTGATGGGGCTGGGATGAGCACTGAAGCTTTCTTT.

This chain connects TRBV5-6 to TRBJ1-1; D remains unclear. This CDR3 spans 12 amino acids. The ends were cut back, 1 base at V and 10 bases at J, with 11 bases in the middle. The germline V gene encodes CDR1 SGHDT and CDR2 YYEEEE. In nucleotides, the CDR3 is TGTGCCAGCAGCTTGAGTCGGAGGGTAGCTTTCTTT. It encodes CASSLSRRVAFF.

This chain uses TRBV27 with TRBJ2-3; tentative D call: TRBD2 (6 bases). Between the trimmed V and J ends, which lost 6 bases and 10 bases, there was a span of 11 bases. CDR3 length equals 11 residues. Germline V gives CDR1 MNHEY, CDR2 SMNVEV (reference sequence). Here the CDR3 DNA reads TGTGCCAGCAGCCCTGGACTATCGCAGTATTTT. The encoded protein is CASSPGLSQYF.

The gene calls are TRBV7-2 and TRBJ2-1; weak D call: TRBD1 (6 bases). CDR1 is SGHTA, CDR2 FQGNSA, per germline. This CDR3 comprises 14 residues. V shed 5 bases and J shed 9 bases, with 17 bases lying between them. The CDR3 sequence is CASSITYRETEQFF. CDR3 coding DNA: TGTGCCAGCAGCATCACGTACAGGGAGACTGAGCAGTTCTTC.

The V gene is TRBV18, the J gene TRBJ1-5; D is perhaps TRBD1 (5 bases). Trimming stripped 3 bases from V and 3 bases from J, with 9 bases between. The CDR3 is made up of 14 amino acids. The germline CDR1 and CDR2 sequences are KGHSH and LQKENI. The CDR3 bases are TGTGCCAGCTCACCCGTACAGGACAATCAGCCCCAGCATTTT. Amino acid sequence: CASSPVQDNQPQHF.

The chain has TRBV15 and TRBJ1-5; TRBD1 matches at 7 bases. Germline CDR1 is LNHNV and CDR2 is YYDKDF (reference sequence). J lost 6 bases, V lost 0 bases, and 5 bases had no gene match. CDR3 length equals 15 residues. Here the CDR3 DNA reads TGTGCCACCAGCAGAGATAAGGGGGCTGGTCAGCCCCAGCATTTT. Encoded protein: CATSRDKGAGQPQHF.

This chain links TRBV9 with TRBJ2-5; D perhaps matches TRBD1 (5 bases). Trimming took 4 bases from V and 1 from J, leaving 11 bases between them. Germline V gene data show CDR1 as SGDLS and CDR2 as YYNGEE. The CDR3 extends over 14 amino acids. The CDR3 coding sequence is TGTGCCAGCAGCCCAAGACAGAGCCAAGAGACCCAGTACTTC. It codes for CASSPRQSQETQYF.

The chain employs TRBV1 and TRBJ2-7; whether TRBD1, the table's D call, matches the DNA was not checked. TRBV1 is a pseudogene. The CDR3 sequence is 15 residues long. DNA of the CDR3: TGCACCAGCAGCCAGGGTAAAGGGGAACTCTACGAGCAGTACTTC. Translated: CTSSQGKGELYEQYF.

This sequence joins TRBV7-6 and TRBJ2-1; D is ambiguous. In germline, CDR1 is SGHVS, CDR2 FNYEAQ. The germline V and J ends were trimmed by 2 bases and 5 bases, with 13 bases remaining between them. This CDR3 region has 15 residues. In nucleotides, the CDR3 is TGTGCCAGCAGCTTACGTAGGCAGGCCAACAATGAGCAGTTCTTC. Its translation: CASSLRRQANNEQFF.

The J gene is TRBJ2-7, the V gene TRBV6-1, with 12 bases fitting TRBD2. The germline CDR1 and CDR2 sequences are MNHNS and SASEGT. This CDR3 is 17 amino acids long. Trimming cost V 1 base and J 0 bases; bases outside gene matches: 4. In nucleotides, the CDR3 is TGTGCCAGCAGTGAAGGGACTAGCGGGGTTATCTCCTACGAGCAGTACTTC. Its translation: CASSEGTSGVISYEQYF.

The rearrangement links TRBV7-6 to TRBJ1-4, with 8 nucleotides matching TRBD1. J lost 6 bases, V lost 2 bases, and 14 bases had no gene match. Germline lookup yields CDR1 SGHVS and CDR2 FNYEAQ. This CDR3 spans 18 amino acids. The CDR3 region is CASSLYVQGAEADEKLFF. CDR3 sequence (DNA): TGTGCCAGCAGCTTATACGTTCAGGGGGCGGAGGCAGATGAAAAACTGTTTTTT.

V usage is TRBV13 and J usage is TRBJ1-4; D may be TRBD1 (5 bases). Trimming stripped 2 bases from V and 3 bases from J, with 10 bases between. The CDR3 sequence is 15 residues long. Germline CDR1 is PRHDT and CDR2 is FYEKMQ (reference sequence). The CDR3 region is CASSLRGFSNEKLFF. As DNA, the CDR3 is TGTGCCAGCAGCTTAAGGGGTTTTTCTAATGAAAAACTGTTTTTT.

The J gene is TRBJ1-5, the V gene TRBV6-1; perhaps TRBD1 as D (5 bases). The germline CDR1 and CDR2 sequences are MNHNS and SASEGT. This CDR3 has 13 amino acids. V gave up 10 bases and J gave up 2 bases, with 12 bases separating them. The CDR3 DNA reads as TGTGCCATTAAGGACACCGGCAATCAGCCCCAGCATTTT. Translated: CAIKDTGNQPQHF.

The rearrangement joins TRBV10-3 to TRBJ2-3, with D tentatively TRBD2 (5 bases). The CDR3 has 15 amino acids. CDR1 is ENHRY, CDR2 SYGVKD, per germline. Trimming left V 0 bases short and J 3 bases short, with 10 bases between. Written as DNA, the CDR3 is TGTGCCATCAGTGAGTCTACTAAGCGGACAGATACGCAGTATTTT. Its translation is CAISESTKRTDTQYF.

The rearrangement joins TRBV6-6 to TRBJ1-2; D is uncertain. Per germline, CDR1 MNHNY and CDR2 SVGAGI (reference sequence). The CDR3 covers 13 residues. Trimming took 8 bases from V and 7 from J, leaving 17 bases between them. DNA of the CDR3: TGTGCCAGCTTTAATAGGGAGGCCCCTGGCTACACCTTC. Its translation: CASFNREAPGYTF.

The chain employs TRBV11-3 and TRBJ2-2; D is unclear. Germline lookup yields CDR1 SGHNT and CDR2 YENEEA. V was shortened by 3 bases and J by 1 base, with 3 bases between the two germline ends. The CDR3 is 13 amino acids. The CDR3 spells CASSFKNTGELFF. Here the CDR3 DNA reads TGTGCCAGCAGCTTTAAGAACACCGGGGAGCTGTTTTTT. Full variable domain (remainder filled in from reference TRBV11-3 and TRBJ2-2): EAGVVQSPRYKIIEKKQPVAFWCNPISGHNTLYWYLQNLGQGPELLIRYENEEAVDDSQLPKDRFSAERLKGVDSTLKIQPAELGDSAVYLCASSFKNTGELFFGEGSRLTVL.

The chain carries TRBV11-2 and TRBJ1-4; 9 bases fit TRBD1. CDR1 is SGHAT, CDR2 FQNNGV, per germline. V shed 3 bases, J shed 7 bases, and the junction held 3 bases outside the gene matches. This CDR3 is built from 14 residues. The DNA of the CDR3 is TGTGCCAGCAGCTTCGGACAGGGGTCTGAAAAACTGTTTTTT. Translation: CASSFGQGSEKLFF.

The chain couples TRBV5-4 to TRBJ1-2; TRBD1 matches 10 bases. Germline V CDR1 and CDR2: SGHNT, YYREEE (reference sequence). This CDR3 region has 14 residues. With V trimmed by 3 bases and J by 7 bases, 6 bases remained unmatched. CDR3 protein: CASSSGQGGSGYTF. CDR3 in DNA: TGTGCCAGCAGCTCCGGACAGGGGGGGTCTGGCTACACCTTC. Full variable domain (rest looked up from reference TRBV5-4 and TRBJ1-2): ETGVTQSPTHLIKTRGQQVTLRCSSQSGHNTVSWYQQALGQGPQFIFQYYREEENGRGNFPPRFSGLQFPNYSSELNVNALELDDSALYLCASSSGQGGSGYTFGSGTRLTVV.

V and J are TRBV30 and TRBJ1-2; D is uncertain. The V gene lost 3 bases and the J gene lost 4 bases, with 24 bases spanning the gap. Germline CDR1 and CDR2: GTSNPN and SVGIG (reference sequence). The CDR3 loop spans 17 amino acids. CDR3 DNA: TGTGCCTGGAGCGAACATATATTGAGGTGGGAGACCTATGGCTACACCTTC. Amino acids: CAWSEHILRWETYGYTF.

This rearrangement joins TRBV5-6 to TRBJ1-1; D possibly corresponds to TRBD1 (6 bases). Deletions cut 3 bases from V and 1 base from J, with 16 bases between. The CDR3 sequence is 16 residues long. From germline, CDR1 is SGHDT and CDR2 YYEEEE. CDR3 nucleotides: TGTGCCAGCAGCTGGAGGCCAGGGGTGAGGAACACTGAAGCTTTCTTT. Translation gives CASSWRPGVRNTEAFF. Complete variable domain (other parts from reference TRBV5-6 and TRBJ1-1): DAGVTQSPTHLIKTRGQQVTLRCSPKSGHDTVSWYQQALGQGPQFIFQYYEEEERQRGNFPDRFSGHQFPNYSSELNVNALLLGDSALYLCASSWRPGVRNTEAFFGQGTRLTVV.

The chain couples TRBV25-1 to TRBJ2-2, with TRBD1 matching 7 bases. With V trimmed by 4 bases and J by 2 bases, 4 bases remained unmatched. The length of the CDR3 is 15 residues. Germline CDR1 is MGHDK and CDR2 is SYGVNS. The CDR3 bases are TGTGCCAGCAGTGCAGGGACAGACAACACCGGGGAGCTGTTTTTT. Translation gives CASSAGTDNTGELFF. The variable domain in full, completed from reference TRBV25-1 and TRBJ2-2, reads EADIYQTPRYLVIGTGKKITLECSQTMGHDKMYWYQQDPGMELHLIHYSYGVNSTEKGDLSSESTVSRIRTEHFPLTLESARPSHTSQYLCASSAGTDNTGELFFGEGSRLTVL.

The rearrangement links TRBV11-2 to TRBJ2-5; 14 bases line up with TRBD2. Germline V gene data show CDR1 as SGHAT and CDR2 as FQNNGV. V lost 5 bases and J lost 2; bases outside the gene matches: 7. The CDR3 is 17 residues long. CDR3 loop: CASSRTSGGSYQETQYF. The CDR3 DNA is TGTGCCAGCAGCAGGACTAGCGGGGGGTCATATCAAGAGACCCAGTACTTC.

This chain uses TRBV2 with TRBJ1-5; D unclear. This CDR3 has 14 residues. Germline V CDR1 and CDR2: SNHLY, FYNNEI. V was clipped by 7 bases and J by 2 bases, with 12 bases between them. CDR3 bases: TGTGCCAGCAAGGCGGAAAATGGCAATCAGCCCCAGCATTTT. Residues: CASKAENGNQPQHF.

The chain links TRBV30 to TRBJ1-4; possible D gene TRBD1, 5 bases. The germline gives CDR1 GTSNPN, CDR2 SVGIG (reference sequence). V shed 8 bases and J shed 5 bases, with 15 bases lying between them. CDR3 length: 13 residues. Written as DNA, the CDR3 is TGTGCCGGAGGGAGCCAGGGAAATGAAAAACTGTTTTTT. Its translation: CAGGSQGNEKLFF.

The chain carries TRBV19 and TRBJ2-2; the D gene is possibly TRBD1 (6 bases). The CDR3 contains 14 residues. Germline lookup yields CDR1 LNHDA and CDR2 SQIVND (reference sequence). Trimming took off 6 bases at V and 3 bases at J, with 11 bases between the two ends. DNA of the CDR3: TGTGCCAGTAGCAATACAGGGTACACCGGGGAGCTGTTTTTT. Its translation is CASSNTGYTGELFF.